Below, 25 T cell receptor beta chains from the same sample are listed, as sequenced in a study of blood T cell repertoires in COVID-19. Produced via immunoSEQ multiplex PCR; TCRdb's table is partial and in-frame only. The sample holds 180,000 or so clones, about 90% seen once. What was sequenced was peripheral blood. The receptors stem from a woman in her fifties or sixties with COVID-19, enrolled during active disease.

The CDR3 region has the DNA TGTGCCACCAGTGGCTTCCGGGACAGGGGCTACAATGAGCAGTTCTTC. Protein: CATSGFRDRGYNEQFF. The rearrangement uses TRBV24-1 and TRBJ2-1, with TRBD1 identical over 10 bases. This CDR3 spans 16 amino acids. The V segment lost 5 bases and the J segment 3 bases; nucleotides outside the gene matches: 6. Germline-derived CDR1 and CDR2 are KGHDR and SFDVKD.

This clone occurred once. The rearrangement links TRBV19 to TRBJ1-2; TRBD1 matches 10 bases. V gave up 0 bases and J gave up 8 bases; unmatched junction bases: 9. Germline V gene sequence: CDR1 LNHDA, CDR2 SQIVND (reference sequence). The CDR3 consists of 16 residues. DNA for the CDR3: TGTGCCAGTAGTATAGACCCCCTCGGGACAGGGGACGGCTACACCTTC. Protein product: CASSIDPLGTGDGYTF.

The CDR3 spells CASSLQLQGASRNEQYF. The CDR3 DNA is TGTGCCAGCAGCCTTCAACTCCAGGGGGCCTCTCGGAACGAGCAGTACTTC. The rearrangement joins TRBV14 to TRBJ2-7, with 8 bases fitting TRBD1. Losses at the gene ends were 4 bases for V and 5 bases for J; bases not matched to a gene: 16. The length of the CDR3 is 17 residues. Germline V gene data show CDR1 as SGHDN and CDR2 as FVKESK.

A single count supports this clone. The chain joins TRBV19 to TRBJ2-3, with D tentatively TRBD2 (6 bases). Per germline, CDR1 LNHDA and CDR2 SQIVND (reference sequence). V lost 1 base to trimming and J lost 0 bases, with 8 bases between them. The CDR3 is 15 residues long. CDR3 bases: TGTGCCAGTAGTATAGCGGGGAGGAGCACAGATACGCAGTATTTT. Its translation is CASSIAGRSTDTQYF.

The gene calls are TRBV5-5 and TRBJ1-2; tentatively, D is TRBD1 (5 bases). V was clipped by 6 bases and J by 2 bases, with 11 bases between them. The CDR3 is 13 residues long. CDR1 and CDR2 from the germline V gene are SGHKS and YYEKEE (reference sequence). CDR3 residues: CASTRQQNYGYTF. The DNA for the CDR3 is TGTGCCAGCACCCGACAGCAAAACTATGGCTACACCTTC.

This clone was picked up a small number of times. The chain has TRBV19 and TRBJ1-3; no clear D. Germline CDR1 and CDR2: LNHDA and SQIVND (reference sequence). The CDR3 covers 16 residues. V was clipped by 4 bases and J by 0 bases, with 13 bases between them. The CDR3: CASSTYRDSSGNTIYF. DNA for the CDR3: TGTGCCAGTAGTACCTACAGAGATTCCTCTGGAAACACCATATATTTT.

CDR3 amino acids: CASRPTIGSGTQYF. The CDR3 nucleotides are TGTGCCTCCCGGCCCACGATCGGTTCGGGGACGCAGTATTTT. The V call is TRBV19, the J call TRBJ2-3; D is perhaps TRBD2 (5 bases). The CDR3 contains 14 residues. Germline-derived CDR1 and CDR2 are LNHDA and SQIVND (reference sequence). Between the trimmed V and J ends, which lost 11 bases and 9 bases, there was a span of 24 bases.

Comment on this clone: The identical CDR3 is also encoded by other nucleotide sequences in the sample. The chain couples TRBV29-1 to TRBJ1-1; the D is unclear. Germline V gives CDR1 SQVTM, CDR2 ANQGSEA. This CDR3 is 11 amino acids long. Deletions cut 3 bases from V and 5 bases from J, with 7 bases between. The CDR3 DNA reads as TGCAGCGTTGACCGAGGGACTGAAGCTTTCTTT. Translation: CSVDRGTEAFF.

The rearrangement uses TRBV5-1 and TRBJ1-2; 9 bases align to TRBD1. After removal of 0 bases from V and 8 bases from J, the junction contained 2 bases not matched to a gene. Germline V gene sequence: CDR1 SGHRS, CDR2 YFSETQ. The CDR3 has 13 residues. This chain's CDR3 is CASSLGTGVGYTF. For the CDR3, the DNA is TGCGCCAGCAGCTTGGGGACAGGGGTCGGCTACACCTTC.

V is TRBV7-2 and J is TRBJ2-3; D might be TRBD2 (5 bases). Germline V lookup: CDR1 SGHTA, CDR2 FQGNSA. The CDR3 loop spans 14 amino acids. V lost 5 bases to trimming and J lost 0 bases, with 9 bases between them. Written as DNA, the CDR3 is TGTGCCAGCAGCCTCCGGACTAGCACAGATACGCAGTATTTT. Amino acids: CASSLRTSTDTQYF.

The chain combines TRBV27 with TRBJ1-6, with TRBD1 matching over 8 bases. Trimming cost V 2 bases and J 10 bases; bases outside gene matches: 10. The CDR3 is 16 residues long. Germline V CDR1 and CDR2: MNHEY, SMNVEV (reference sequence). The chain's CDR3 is CASSLTPDRGGSPLHF. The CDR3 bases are TGTGCCAGCAGTTTAACCCCTGACAGGGGTGGCTCACCCCTCCACTTT.

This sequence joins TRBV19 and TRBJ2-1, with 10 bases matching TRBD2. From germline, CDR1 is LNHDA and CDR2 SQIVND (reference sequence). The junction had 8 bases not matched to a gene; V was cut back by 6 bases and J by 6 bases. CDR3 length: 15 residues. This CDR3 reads CASRPSGSSLNEQFF. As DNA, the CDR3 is TGTGCCAGTAGACCTAGCGGGAGTTCCCTCAATGAGCAGTTCTTC. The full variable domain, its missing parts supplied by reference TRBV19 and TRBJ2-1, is DGGITQSPKYLFRKEGQNVTLSCEQNLNHDAMYWYRQDPGQGLRLIYYSQIVNDFQKGDIAEGYSVSREKKESFPLTVTSAQKNPTAFYLCASRPSGSSLNEQFFGPGTRLTVL.

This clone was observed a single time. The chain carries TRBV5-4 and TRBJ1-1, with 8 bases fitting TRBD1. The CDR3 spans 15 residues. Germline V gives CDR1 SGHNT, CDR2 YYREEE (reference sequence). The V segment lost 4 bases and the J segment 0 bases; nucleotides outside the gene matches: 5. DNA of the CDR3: TGTGCCAGCAGCAGACAGGGGTTGATGAACACTGAAGCTTTCTTT. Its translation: CASSRQGLMNTEAFF. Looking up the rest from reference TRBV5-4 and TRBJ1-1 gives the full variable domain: ETGVTQSPTHLIKTRGQQVTLRCSSQSGHNTVSWYQQALGQGPQFIFQYYREEENGRGNFPPRFSGLQFPNYSSELNVNALELDDSALYLCASSRQGLMNTEAFFGQGTRLTVV.

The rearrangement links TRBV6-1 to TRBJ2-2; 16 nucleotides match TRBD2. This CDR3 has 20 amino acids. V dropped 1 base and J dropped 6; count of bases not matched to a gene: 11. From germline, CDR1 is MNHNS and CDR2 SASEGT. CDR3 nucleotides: TGTGCCAGCAGTGAAGTTCCCCCGGGACTAGCGGGAGGGCCTCCCGGGGAGCTGTTTTTT. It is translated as CASSEVPPGLAGGPPGELFF.

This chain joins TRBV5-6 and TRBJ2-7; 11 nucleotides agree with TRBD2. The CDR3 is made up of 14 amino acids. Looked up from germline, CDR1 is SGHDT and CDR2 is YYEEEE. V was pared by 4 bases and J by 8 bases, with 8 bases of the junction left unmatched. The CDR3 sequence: CASSSRLAGLQQYF. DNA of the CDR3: TGTGCCAGCAGCAGTCGACTAGCGGGATTACAGCAGTACTTC.

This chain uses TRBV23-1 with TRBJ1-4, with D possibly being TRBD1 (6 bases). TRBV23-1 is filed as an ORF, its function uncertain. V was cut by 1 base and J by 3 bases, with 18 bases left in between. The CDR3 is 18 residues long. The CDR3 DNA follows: TGCGCCAGCAGTCAATTCCCCCGATCGACAGGATCTAATGAAAAACTGTTTTTT. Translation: CASSQFPRSTGSNEKLFF.

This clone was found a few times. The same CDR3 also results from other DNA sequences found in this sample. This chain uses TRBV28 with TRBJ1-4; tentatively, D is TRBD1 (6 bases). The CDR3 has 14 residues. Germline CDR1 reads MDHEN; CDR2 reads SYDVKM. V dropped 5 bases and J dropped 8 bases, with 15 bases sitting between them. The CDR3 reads CASSPHRDDEKLFF. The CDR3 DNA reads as TGTGCCAGCAGTCCACACAGGGATGACGAAAAACTGTTTTTT.

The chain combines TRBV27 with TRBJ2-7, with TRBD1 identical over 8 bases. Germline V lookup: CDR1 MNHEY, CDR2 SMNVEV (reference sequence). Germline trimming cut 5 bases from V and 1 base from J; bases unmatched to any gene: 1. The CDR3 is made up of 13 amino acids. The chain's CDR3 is CASSRDRSYEQYF. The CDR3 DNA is TGTGCCAGCAGTCGGGACAGGTCCTACGAGCAGTACTTC.

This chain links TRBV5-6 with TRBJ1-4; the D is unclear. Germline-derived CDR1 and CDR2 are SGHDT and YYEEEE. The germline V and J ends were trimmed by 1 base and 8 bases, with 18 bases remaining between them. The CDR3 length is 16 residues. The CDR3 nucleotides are TGTGCCAGCAGCTTGCGGGTGAGTGGCACCGCAGAAAAACTGTTTTTT. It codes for CASSLRVSGTAEKLFF.

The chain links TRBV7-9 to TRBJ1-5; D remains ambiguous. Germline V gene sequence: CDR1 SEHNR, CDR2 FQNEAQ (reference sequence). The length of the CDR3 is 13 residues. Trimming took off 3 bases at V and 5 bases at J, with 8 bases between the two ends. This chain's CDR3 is CASSFYGDQPQHF. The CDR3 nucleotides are TGTGCCAGCAGCTTCTACGGGGATCAGCCCCAGCATTTT.

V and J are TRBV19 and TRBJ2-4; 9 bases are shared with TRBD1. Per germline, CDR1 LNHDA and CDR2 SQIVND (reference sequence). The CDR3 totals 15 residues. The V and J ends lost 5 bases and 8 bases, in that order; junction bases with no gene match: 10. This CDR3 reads CASSSIGTGSHIQYF. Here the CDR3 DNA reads TGTGCCAGTAGTTCAATCGGGACAGGGTCCCACATTCAGTACTTC.

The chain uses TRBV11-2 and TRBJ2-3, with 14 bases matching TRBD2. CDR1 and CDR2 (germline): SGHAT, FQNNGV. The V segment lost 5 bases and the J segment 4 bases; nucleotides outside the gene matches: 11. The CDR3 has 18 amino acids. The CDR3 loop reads CASSPGTSGRLVSDTQYF. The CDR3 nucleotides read TGTGCCAGCAGCCCAGGGACTAGCGGGAGACTAGTCTCAGATACGCAGTATTTT.

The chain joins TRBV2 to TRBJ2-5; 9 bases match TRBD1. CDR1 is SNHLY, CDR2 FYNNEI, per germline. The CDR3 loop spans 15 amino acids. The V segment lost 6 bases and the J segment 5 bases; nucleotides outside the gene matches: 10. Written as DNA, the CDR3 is TGTGCCAGCAGGGGAGGGACAGGGAGTTTCGAGACCCAGTACTTC. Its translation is CASRGGTGSFETQYF.

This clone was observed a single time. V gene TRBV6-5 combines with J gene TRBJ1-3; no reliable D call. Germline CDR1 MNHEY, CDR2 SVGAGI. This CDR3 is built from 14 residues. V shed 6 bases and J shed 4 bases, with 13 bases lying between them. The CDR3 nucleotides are TGTGCCAGCAGGCAGTACCAAACAGGAAACACCATATATTTT. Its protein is CASRQYQTGNTIYF.

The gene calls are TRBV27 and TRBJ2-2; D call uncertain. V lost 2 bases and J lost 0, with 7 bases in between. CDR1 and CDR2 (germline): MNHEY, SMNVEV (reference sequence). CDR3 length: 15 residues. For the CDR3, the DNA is TGTGCCAGCAGTTTAGCCAGGCCGAACACCGGGGAGCTGTTTTTT. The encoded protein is CASSLARPNTGELFF.